A single sample gave rise to the 14 T cell receptor beta chains below, sequenced in a study of cytomegalovirus exposure and HLA in healthy donors. The PCR contained 60 Vbeta and 13 Jbeta primers. Method: immunoSEQ multiplex PCR; TCRdb's copy keeps in-frame clones and lacks some. The profile shows roughly 49,000 clones, 65% to 85% of them singletons. The sample taken for sequencing was PBMCs. The receptors were sampled from a boy aged 10-17 years in good health and CMV-seropositive.

This chain links TRBV27 with TRBJ2-2; TRBD1 aligns across 8 bases. Germline V gene sequence: CDR1 MNHEY, CDR2 SMNVEV (reference sequence). CDR3 length equals 15 residues. The V segment lost 5 bases and the J segment 4 bases; nucleotides outside the gene matches: 6. The CDR3: CASSPRGLGTGELFF. The DNA of the CDR3 is TGTGCCAGCAGTCCCAGGGGGCTAGGCACCGGGGAGCTGTTTTTT.

CDR3 loop: CASSLVGVFGEQFF. CDR3 nucleotide sequence: TGTGCCAGCAGTCTTGTAGGGGTATTCGGTGAGCAGTTCTTC. The genes are TRBV6-1 and TRBJ2-1; possibly TRBD1 for D (5 bases). CDR3 length: 14 amino acids. Germline values: CDR1 MNHNS, CDR2 SASEGT. The V gene lost 5 bases and the J gene lost 9 bases, with 17 bases spanning the gap.

The V call is TRBV7-9, the J call TRBJ2-1, with 7 nucleotides matching TRBD1. The germline V gene encodes CDR1 SEHNR and CDR2 FQNEAQ (reference sequence). The length of the CDR3 is 16 residues. V lost 2 bases, J lost 5 bases, and 9 bases stayed unmatched. DNA of the CDR3: TGTGCCAGCAGCTTATTCCCTACAGGGGCGGACAATGAGCAGTTCTTC. Amino acids: CASSLFPTGADNEQFF.

This clone was seen once. V and J are TRBV7-2 and TRBJ2-3; D perhaps matches TRBD2 (5 bases). The CDR3 covers 16 residues. V was trimmed by 2 bases and J by 0 bases, leaving 12 bases between them. CDR1 is SGHTA and CDR2 is FQGNSA in the germline V gene. The CDR3 coding sequence is TGTGCCAGCAGCTTACGCGGGTATACTAGCACAGATACGCAGTATTTT. Its translation: CASSLRGYTSTDTQYF.

Concerning this clone: A junction end diverges from the germline sequence, so it may reflect a read error. Other DNA variants within this sample encode the same CDR3. The rearrangement links TRBV5-4 to TRBJ1-2, with D possibly being TRBD1 (5 bases). The V gene's germline CDR1 is SGHNT and CDR2 YYREEE (reference sequence). The CDR3 contains 14 residues. The CDR3 nucleotides are TGTGCCAGCAGCGAGGGACTGATTGTCTATGGCTATACCTTC. It specifies CASSEGLIVYGYTF.

The chain is built from TRBV18 and TRBJ2-5; D remains ambiguous. The length of the CDR3 is 14 residues. Between the trimmed V and J ends, which lost 0 bases and 0 bases, there was a span of 5 bases. Germline V gene lookup returns CDR1 KGHSH and CDR2 LQKENI. The CDR3 reads CASSPPSYQETQYF. CDR3 DNA sequence: TGTGCCAGCTCACCACCCTCGTACCAAGAGACCCAGTACTTC.

About this clone itself: The junction differs from germline at one of its ends, possibly a read error. V usage is TRBV7-7 and J usage is TRBJ2-5; TRBD2 is a possible D gene (7 bases). Germline CDR1 reads SSHAT; CDR2 reads FNYEAQ (reference sequence). The length of the CDR3 is 15 residues. For the CDR3, the DNA is TGTGCTAGCAGCTTCGGCGGGGGCCGAGAAGAGACCCAGTACTTC. It translates to CASSFGGGREETQYF.

The genes are TRBV15 and TRBJ1-3; no clear D gene. The better agreement between TRBJ2-2 and the DNA end casts doubt on the J call. This CDR3 has 18 residues. CDR1 and CDR2 from the germline V gene are LNHNV and YYDKDF (reference sequence). The CDR3 is CATSREPPQAGNTGELFF. In nucleotides, the CDR3 is TGTGCCACCAGCAGAGAGCCCCCGCAGGCTGGGAACACCGGGGAGCTGTTTTTT.

The chain couples TRBV2 to TRBJ2-2, with D possibly matching TRBD2 (5 bases). The V end was cut by 7 bases, the J end by 5 bases, with 5 bases between. Per germline, CDR1 SNHLY and CDR2 FYNNEI. This CDR3 comprises 11 residues. DNA for the CDR3: TGTGCCAGCACGGGGACCGGGGAGCTGTTTTTT. The encoded protein is CASTGTGELFF.

The rearrangement joins TRBV6-5 to TRBJ2-5; D ambiguous. The CDR3 runs 14 residues. Trimming removed 2 bases at V and 0 bases at J, with 7 bases between. Germline values: CDR1 MNHEY, CDR2 SVGAGI. The CDR3 here is CASSYILDQETQYF. CDR3 coding DNA: TGTGCCAGCAGTTACATCCTCGACCAAGAGACCCAGTACTTC.

The V call is TRBV15, the J call TRBJ2-3; 7 positions match TRBD1. V lost 1 base, J lost 2 bases, and 9 bases stayed unmatched. Germline V gene sequence: CDR1 LNHNV, CDR2 YYDKDF (reference sequence). This CDR3 is 17 amino acids long. In DNA, the CDR3 is TGTGCCACCAGCAGAGTGCCCCGGGACAGAATCACAGATACGCAGTATTTT. It yields the protein CATSRVPRDRITDTQYF.

This clone was picked up a small number of times. This chain links TRBV10-1 with TRBJ2-5; 7 bases line up with TRBD1. The DNA end lines up better with TRBJ2-7; the J call may be wrong. The CDR3 is made up of 13 amino acids. In germline, CDR1 is WNHNN, CDR2 SYGVQD (reference sequence). The CDR3 region is CASSPDRFYEQYF. The CDR3 DNA reads TGCGCCAGCAGCCCGGACAGGTTCTACGAGCAGTACTTC.

In its sample, this clone was seen once. The chain has TRBV6-6 and TRBJ2-3; D perhaps matches TRBD2 (5 bases). CDR3 size: 13 residues. Trimming pared 5 bases from V and 1 base from J, leaving 7 bases between. The germline V gene has CDR1 MNHNY and CDR2 SVGAGI (reference sequence). This CDR3 is CASSRGGTDTQYF. The DNA of the CDR3 is TGTGCCAGCAGTCGGGGAGGCACAGATACGCAGTATTTT.

This clone has only one observation. This chain uses TRBV15 with TRBJ2-5; a possible D gene is TRBD1 (5 bases). With the DNA end fitting TRBJ2-7 better, the J assignment may be wrong. The CDR3 sequence is 15 residues long. Per germline, CDR1 LNHNV and CDR2 YYDKDF (reference sequence). The CDR3 DNA is TGTGCCACCAGCAGGGTGATCAGGGCTCCCGTCGAGCAGTACTTC. It yields the protein CATSRVIRAPVEQYF.